One and the same sample provided the 21 T cell receptor beta chains below, sequenced in a study of T cell changes during pregnancy in multiple sclerosis. Here immunoSEQ multiplex PCR was the method, and the copy in TCRdb shows in-frame clones only, minus some. The sample has about 59,000 clones; over 90% are singletons. The sequenced sample was CD8+ T cells from peripheral blood mononuclear cells, obtained in the third trimester of pregnancy. These receptors all stem from a female donor with multiple sclerosis, enrolled in a pregnancy study.

This clone is a singleton in its sample. The CDR3 sequence is CASSYSTSGIEQYF. CDR3 DNA sequence: TGTGCCAGCAGTTACTCGACTAGCGGGATCGAGCAGTACTTC. This chain uses TRBV6-5 with TRBJ2-7; TRBD2 matches at 11 bases. The CDR3 sequence is 14 residues long. The J segment lost 6 bases and the V segment lost 0 bases, leaving 1 base of the junction unmatched. Germline loops: CDR1 MNHEY, CDR2 SVGAGI.

This chain joins TRBV4-1 and TRBJ2-5; TRBD2 matches 7 bases. With 4 bases clipped from V and 1 base from J, the junction kept 9 bases outside the gene matches. Germline assignment: CDR1 MGHRA and CDR2 YSYEKL. The CDR3 runs 16 residues. The chain's CDR3 is CASSLASGHPQETQYF. The CDR3 DNA reads TGCGCCAGCAGCCTTGCTAGCGGCCATCCCCAAGAGACCCAGTACTTC.

The gene calls are TRBV6-1 and TRBJ1-5, with 8 nucleotides matching TRBD1. Germline CDR1 and CDR2: MNHNS and SASEGT. Trimming took 1 base from V and 5 from J; bases not matched to a gene: 10. This CDR3 has 17 amino acids. CDR3 DNA sequence: TGTGCCAGCAGTGAAGAGACAGGGGATTTAAAGTATCAGCCCCAGCATTTT. Protein product: CASSEETGDLKYQPQHF.

The chain combines TRBV5-1 with TRBJ2-7; tentatively, D is TRBD2 (5 bases). The V and J ends lost 0 bases and 5 bases respectively, with 12 bases between them. This CDR3 is 14 amino acids long. Germline lookup yields CDR1 SGHRS and CDR2 YFSETQ. This chain's CDR3 is CASSLEQMRDEQYF. The CDR3 DNA sequence: TGCGCCAGCAGCTTGGAACAGATGAGGGACGAGCAGTACTTC.

This chain uses TRBV2 with TRBJ2-2, with D tentatively TRBD1 (7 bases). V lost 9 bases, J lost 3 bases, and 11 bases lay in between. CDR1 and CDR2 (germline): SNHLY, FYNNEI. The CDR3 is 13 amino acids. The CDR3 DNA follows: TGTGCCAGGCGGGACAGATACACCGGGGAGCTGTTTTTT. Translation gives CARRDRYTGELFF.

This sequence joins TRBV5-1 and TRBJ2-2; no definite D call. Trimming removed 2 bases at V and 7 bases at J, with 3 bases between. Germline loops: CDR1 SGHRS, CDR2 YFSETQ. The CDR3 sequence is 11 residues long. The CDR3 nucleotides are TGCGCCAGCAGCTTTAGCGGGGAGCTGTTTTTT. It translates to CASSFSGELFF.

The chain employs TRBV15 and TRBJ2-1; TRBD1 matches 9 bases. From germline, CDR1 is LNHNV and CDR2 YYDKDF (reference sequence). The CDR3 covers 16 residues. Trimming took 9 bases from V and 0 from J; bases not matched to a gene: 9. The CDR3 reads CATAPGQGSSYNEQFF. The CDR3 DNA is TGTGCCACAGCACCGGGACAGGGTAGCTCCTACAATGAGCAGTTCTTC.

The chain is built from TRBV6-4 and TRBJ2-1, with 7 nucleotides matching TRBD2. The CDR3 length is 16 residues. CDR1 and CDR2 from the germline V gene are MRHNA and SNTAGT. The trim removed 5 bases at V and 0 bases at J, leaving 7 bases unmatched. This chain's CDR3 is CASSPGDYPSYNEQFF. CDR3 nucleotides: TGTGCCAGCAGTCCTGGGGACTATCCCTCCTACAATGAGCAGTTCTTC.

V gene TRBV13 combines with J gene TRBJ2-2; 7 bases map to TRBD2. Germline V gene data show CDR1 as PRHDT and CDR2 as FYEKMQ (reference sequence). The CDR3 runs 18 residues. The ends lost 0 bases at V and 6 bases at J; junction bases unmatched: 13. The chain's CDR3 is CASSLGGFLAGEAGELFF. In nucleotides, the CDR3 is TGTGCCAGCAGCTTAGGGGGTTTCTTGGCGGGAGAGGCCGGGGAGCTGTTTTTT. Looking up the rest from reference TRBV13 and TRBJ2-2 gives the full variable domain: AAGVIQSPRHLIKEKRETATLKCYPIPRHDTVYWYQQGPGQDPQFLISFYEKMQSDKGSIPDRFSAQQFSDYHSELNMSSLELGDSALYFCASSLGGFLAGEAGELFFGEGSRLTVL.

The J gene is TRBJ2-3, the V gene TRBV7-8; 7 bases agree with TRBD2. V lost 2 bases, J lost 4 bases, and 15 bases stayed unmatched. CDR3 length: 18 residues. In germline, CDR1 is SGHVS, CDR2 FQNEAQ. The CDR3 nucleotides are TGTGCCAGCAGCTTATTATCCCACGCGGGAGCTGTCGCAGATACGCAGTATTTT. It yields the protein CASSLLSHAGAVADTQYF. The entire variable domain, with the rest obtained from reference TRBV7-8 and TRBJ2-3, is as follows: GAGVSQSPRYKVAKRGQDVALRCDPISGHVSLFWYQQALGQGPEFLTYFQNEAQLDKSGLPSDRFFAERPEGSVSTLKIQRTQQEDSAVYLCASSLLSHAGAVADTQYFGPGTRLTVL.

CDR3: CASSWGVSYGYTF. The DNA of the CDR3 is TGTGCCAGTAGTTGGGGCGTATCCTATGGCTACACCTTC. The rearrangement links TRBV19 to TRBJ1-2, with D perhaps TRBD1 (5 bases). The V end lost 5 bases, the J end lost 4 bases, and 11 bases lay between the germline ends. The germline CDR1 and CDR2 sequences are LNHDA and SQIVND (reference sequence). The CDR3 length is 13 residues.

V gene TRBV5-4 combines with J gene TRBJ2-5; 10 bases are a match to TRBD2. Germline CDR1 reads SGHNT; CDR2 reads YYREEE (reference sequence). The CDR3 has 16 residues. The J segment lost 1 base and the V segment lost 3 bases, leaving 6 bases of the junction unmatched. This CDR3 is CASSSPPSGGQETQYF. CDR3 nucleotides: TGTGCCAGCAGCTCTCCCCCTAGCGGGGGCCAAGAGACCCAGTACTTC. The entire variable domain, with the rest obtained from reference TRBV5-4 and TRBJ2-5, is as follows: ETGVTQSPTHLIKTRGQQVTLRCSSQSGHNTVSWYQQALGQGPQFIFQYYREEENGRGNFPPRFSGLQFPNYSSELNVNALELDDSALYLCASSSPPSGGQETQYFGPGTRLLVL.

The chain has TRBV9 and TRBJ2-7, with 13 positions matching TRBD2. Per germline, CDR1 SGDLS and CDR2 YYNGEE. This CDR3 is built from 15 residues. Germline trimming cut 4 bases from V and 4 bases from J; bases unmatched to any gene: 5. The CDR3 DNA sequence: TGTGCCAGCAGCTCGGGGACTAGCGGGGTTTACGAGCAGTACTTC. It translates to CASSSGTSGVYEQYF.

The chain combines TRBV27 with TRBJ2-1; D possibly corresponds to TRBD1 (6 bases). The CDR3 has 15 amino acids. Germline CDR1 is MNHEY and CDR2 is SMNVEV (reference sequence). Trimming took off 0 bases at V and 7 bases at J, with 13 bases between the two ends. Here the CDR3 reads CASSLSGGIYNEQFF. The CDR3 coding sequence is TGTGCCAGCAGTTTATCAGGGGGTATCTATAATGAGCAGTTCTTC.

The chain couples TRBV6-1 to TRBJ2-3, with D unresolved. V shed 3 bases and J shed 4 bases, with 11 bases lying between them. The CDR3 has 14 residues. Germline V lookup: CDR1 MNHNS, CDR2 SASEGT. The CDR3 loop is CASSDLIEADTQYF. DNA for the CDR3: TGTGCCAGCAGTGACTTGATAGAAGCAGATACGCAGTATTTT.

The rearrangement links TRBV13 to TRBJ2-1; the match to TRBD1 covers 8 bases. Germline CDR1 PRHDT, CDR2 FYEKMQ (reference sequence). The CDR3 is 15 residues long. V was pared by 4 bases and J by 9 bases, with 11 bases of the junction left unmatched. The CDR3 reads CASSYPGQASVEQFF. CDR3 coding DNA: TGTGCCAGCAGCTATCCGGGACAGGCCAGCGTTGAGCAGTTCTTC. Using reference TRBV13 and TRBJ2-1 for the parts outside the CDR3, the full variable domain is AAGVIQSPRHLIKEKRETATLKCYPIPRHDTVYWYQQGPGQDPQFLISFYEKMQSDKGSIPDRFSAQQFSDYHSELNMSSLELGDSALYFCASSYPGQASVEQFFGPGTRLTVL.

The V call is TRBV7-9, the J call TRBJ1-2; D gene ambiguous. V was trimmed by 3 bases and J by 4 bases, leaving 9 bases between them. Germline assignment: CDR1 SEHNR and CDR2 FQNEAQ (reference sequence). The CDR3 consists of 13 residues. The CDR3 protein is CASSFGEIYGYTF. The DNA of the CDR3 is TGTGCCAGCAGCTTCGGGGAAATCTATGGCTACACCTTC.

This clone was counted only a few times. The chain uses TRBV19 and TRBJ1-1; D not resolved. The CDR3 consists of 13 residues. V was clipped by 10 bases and J by 3 bases, with 15 bases between them. Germline V gene sequence: CDR1 LNHDA, CDR2 SQIVND (reference sequence). DNA of the CDR3: TGTGCCACAAACCTTGTTGGCCACACTGAAGCTTTCTTT. It is translated as CATNLVGHTEAFF.

The chain carries TRBV28 and TRBJ2-7, with a tentative D call TRBD2 (6 bases). Trimming removed 5 bases at V and 4 bases at J, with 18 bases between. The CDR3 consists of 15 residues. The germline gives CDR1 MDHEN, CDR2 SYDVKM. CDR3 DNA: TGTGCCAGCAGTGACTCGGTGGAGGGAACATACGAGCAGTACTTC. It encodes CASSDSVEGTYEQYF. Together with reference TRBV28 and TRBJ2-7, the CDR3 gives the full variable domain: DVKVTQSSRYLVKRTGEKVFLECVQDMDHENMFWYRQDPGLGLRLIYFSYDVKMKEKGDIPEGYSVSREKKERFSLILESASTNQTSMYLCASSDSVEGTYEQYFGPGTRLTVT.

In its sample, this clone was seen once. The chain couples TRBV27 to TRBJ2-7; 9 bases match TRBD2. This CDR3 spans 15 amino acids. Germline loops: CDR1 MNHEY, CDR2 SMNVEV (reference sequence). Trimming at V came to 5 bases and at J to 5 bases, leaving 10 bases not matched to a gene. CDR3: CASSIYLAGRDEQYF. The DNA of the CDR3 is TGTGCCAGCAGTATTTACCTAGCGGGAAGGGACGAGCAGTACTTC.

The CDR3 sequence: CASGYGTSTDTQYF. The CDR3 DNA sequence: TGTGCCAGCGGCTACGGGACTAGCACAGATACGCAGTATTTT. V is TRBV5-6 and J is TRBJ2-3, with a tentative D call TRBD2 (6 bases). Trimming took 7 bases from V and 0 from J, leaving 12 bases between them. CDR3 length equals 14 residues. In germline, CDR1 is SGHDT, CDR2 YYEEEE.